A single sample is the source of the 30 T cell receptor beta chains below, sequenced in a study of memory CD4+ T cells and cytomegalovirus serostatus. TCRdb's copy holds only in-frame clones and misses some; the assay was immunoSEQ multiplex PCR. The sample contains about 44,000 clones, about four fifths of which appear only once. The sort gate was single viable CD3+CD4+CD8-CD45RO+ cells for memory CD4+ T cells. Material: memory CD4+ T cells from blood. Receptors were obtained from an adult in good health and CMV-seronegative.

This chain links TRBV6-1 with TRBJ2-5; D is possibly TRBD1 or TRBD2 (6 bases each). V gave up 4 bases and J gave up 7 bases, with 10 bases separating them. There are 12 residues in the CDR3. Germline loops: CDR1 MNHNS, CDR2 SASEGT. The CDR3 reads CASSGGAGTQYF. The CDR3 region has the DNA TGTGCCAGCAGTGGGGGGGCAGGGACCCAGTACTTC.

This chain links TRBV7-6 with TRBJ1-1; D call uncertain. CDR1 is SGHVS, CDR2 FNYEAQ, per germline. The CDR3 sequence is 13 residues long. Deletions cut 0 bases from V and 5 bases from J, with 7 bases between. This CDR3 is CASSLAYKTEAFF. In nucleotides, the CDR3 is TGTGCCAGCAGCTTAGCCTATAAGACTGAAGCTTTCTTT.

The chain employs TRBV18 and TRBJ1-3; 7 positions match TRBD1. CDR1 KGHSH and CDR2 LQKENI come from the germline V gene. This CDR3 contains 14 residues. The trim removed 5 bases at V and 4 bases at J, leaving 5 bases unmatched. The CDR3 spells CASSKGTDGNTIYF. CDR3 nucleotides: TGTGCCAGCTCAAAAGGGACAGACGGAAACACCATATATTTT. The variable domain in full, with the rest retrieved from reference TRBV18 and TRBJ1-3, is NAGVMQNPRHLVRRRGQEARLRCSPMKGHSHVYWYRQLPEEGLKFMVYLQKENIIDESGMPKERFSAEFPKEGPSILRIQQVVRGDSAAYFCASSKGTDGNTIYFGEGSWLTVV.

The sample holds a few counts of this clone. J is TRBJ1-5 and V is TRBV30; weak D call: TRBD1 (6 bases). Germline CDR1 GTSNPN, CDR2 SVGIG (reference sequence). CDR3 length: 16 amino acids. Trimming stripped 1 base from V and 5 bases from J, with 18 bases between. The chain's CDR3 is CAWSASLPGGDQPQHF. The CDR3 nucleotides read TGTGCCTGGAGTGCATCCCTCCCCGGGGGCGATCAGCCCCAGCATTTT.

The chain employs TRBV4-3 and TRBJ2-5; TRBD1 aligns across 7 bases. There are 15 residues in the CDR3. Germline-derived CDR1 and CDR2 are LGHNA and YSLEER. J was trimmed by 5 bases and V by 4 bases; bases with no gene match: 10. CDR3 nucleotides: TGCGCCAGCAGCCCGATTTACAGGGGCGAGGAGACCCAGTACTTC. Protein sequence: CASSPIYRGEETQYF.

The CDR3 loop is CASSPGPGELFF. CDR3 nucleotides: TGTGCCAGCTCACCCGGGCCCGGGGAGCTGTTTTTT. The chain has TRBV18 and TRBJ2-2; D is unclear. In germline, CDR1 is KGHSH, CDR2 LQKENI. V shed 3 bases and J shed 6 bases, with 5 bases lying between them. This CDR3 spans 12 amino acids. The full variable domain, with the rest looked up from reference TRBV18 and TRBJ2-2, is NAGVMQNPRHLVRRRGQEARLRCSPMKGHSHVYWYRQLPEEGLKFMVYLQKENIIDESGMPKERFSAEFPKEGPSILRIQQVVRGDSAAYFCASSPGPGELFFGEGSRLTVL.

The chain couples TRBV5-4 to TRBJ1-1; 7 positions agree with TRBD1. Germline lookup yields CDR1 SGHNT and CDR2 YYREEE (reference sequence). CDR3 length equals 15 residues. J was trimmed by 4 bases and V by 0 bases; bases with no gene match: 6. CDR3 residues: CASSLARGVGTEAFF. CDR3 DNA sequence: TGTGCCAGCAGCTTGGCCAGGGGGGTGGGCACTGAAGCTTTCTTT.

This rearrangement joins TRBV19 to TRBJ1-5; D uncertain. The V and J ends lost 6 bases and 0 bases respectively, with 18 bases between them. The CDR3 contains 17 residues. CDR1 LNHDA and CDR2 SQIVND come from the germline V gene (reference sequence). CDR3 protein: CASSPPGSRNSNQPQHF. The CDR3 DNA is TGTGCCAGTAGCCCTCCCGGATCCAGGAATAGCAATCAGCCCCAGCATTTT.

This chain links TRBV19 with TRBJ1-3; 7 nucleotides match TRBD1. The V segment lost 7 bases and the J segment 2 bases; nucleotides outside the gene matches: 5. Looked up from germline, CDR1 is LNHDA and CDR2 is SQIVND (reference sequence). This CDR3 region has 14 residues. CDR3 residues: CASIDREAGNTIYF. The CDR3 region has the DNA TGTGCCAGTATCGACAGGGAAGCTGGAAACACCATATATTTT.

V is TRBV19 and J is TRBJ2-6; D is undetermined. Germline lookup yields CDR1 LNHDA and CDR2 SQIVND (reference sequence). The CDR3 extends over 14 amino acids. V shed 7 bases and J shed 2 bases, with 9 bases lying between them. DNA of the CDR3: TGTGCCAGTACCATTGAAGCTGGGGCCAACGTCCTGACTTTC. Amino acids: CASTIEAGANVLTF.

The chain carries TRBV6-6 and TRBJ2-1, with 8 bases fitting TRBD1. V lost 2 bases, J lost 7 bases, and 4 bases stayed unmatched. The germline V gene has CDR1 MNHNY and CDR2 SVGAGI (reference sequence). CDR3 length equals 14 residues. CDR3 DNA: TGTGCCAGCAGTTACACGAGACAGGGGAATGAGCAGTTCTTC. Translated, it gives CASSYTRQGNEQFF.

V gene TRBV6-6 combines with J gene TRBJ2-4; D is ambiguous. Trimming left V 6 bases short and J 2 bases short, with 11 bases between. The V gene's germline CDR1 is MNHNY and CDR2 SVGAGI (reference sequence). The CDR3 contains 14 residues. The CDR3 region has the DNA TGTGCCAGCAGCCCTATTGATTCCAAAAACATTCAGTACTTC. Its translation is CASSPIDSKNIQYF.

The chain carries TRBV2 and TRBJ2-1; 9 positions agree with TRBD2. The CDR3 length is 16 residues. V lost 6 bases, J lost 0 bases, and 6 bases stayed unmatched. The germline V gene encodes CDR1 SNHLY and CDR2 FYNNEI. CDR3 amino acids: CASRGREGLSYNEQFF. CDR3 in DNA: TGTGCCAGCAGGGGGCGGGAGGGGCTCTCCTACAATGAGCAGTTCTTC.

This chain connects TRBV27 to TRBJ2-5; D is unresolved. V lost 5 bases, J lost 4 bases, and 20 bases lay in between. Germline V gives CDR1 MNHEY, CDR2 SMNVEV (reference sequence). This CDR3 is built from 16 residues. The CDR3 region has the DNA TGTGCCAGCAGTAAACGTGGGCGCCCGGATGGAGAGACCCAGTACTTC. This encodes CASSKRGRPDGETQYF.

V gene TRBV13 combines with J gene TRBJ2-1; D may correspond to TRBD1 or TRBD2 (5 bases each). V dropped 1 base and J dropped 8 bases, with 18 bases sitting between them. The CDR3 runs to 16 residues. The V gene's germline CDR1 is PRHDT and CDR2 FYEKMQ (reference sequence). CDR3 in DNA: TGTGCCAGCAGCTTAGTACGGGAAGAGCAAGGGGATGAGCAGTTCTTC. Amino acid sequence: CASSLVREEQGDEQFF.

V and J are TRBV4-1 and TRBJ1-4, with D possibly being TRBD1 (6 bases). CDR1 is MGHRA, CDR2 YSYEKL, per germline. Trimming pared 0 bases from V and 8 bases from J, leaving 13 bases between. The CDR3 spans 15 residues. CDR3 bases: TGCGCCAGCAGCCAAGACGGCAGGGGAAACGAAAAACTGTTTTTT. It translates to CASSQDGRGNEKLFF.

This clone was recorded once. The CDR3 sequence is CASSDGSQDTQYF. The CDR3 DNA reads as TGTGCCAGCAGTGACGGGTCACAGGATACGCAGTATTTT. The chain combines TRBV6-4 with TRBJ2-3; D remains ambiguous. The ends were cut back, 2 bases at V and 6 bases at J, with 9 bases in the middle. This CDR3 region has 13 residues. Germline values: CDR1 MRHNA, CDR2 SNTAGT.

The chain employs TRBV28 and TRBJ1-4, with TRBD1 as a possible D gene (5 bases). In germline, CDR1 is MDHEN, CDR2 SYDVKM. V lost 6 bases and J lost 8, with 19 bases in between. The CDR3 loop spans 15 amino acids. Here the CDR3 DNA reads TGTGCCAGCAGAAGGGGAGACGCGGGAAGAGAAAAACTGTTTTTT. Encoded protein: CASRRGDAGREKLFF.

V gene TRBV2 combines with J gene TRBJ2-5; 7 positions agree with TRBD2. The germline gives CDR1 SNHLY, CDR2 FYNNEI. J lost 5 bases, V lost 6 bases, and 9 bases had no gene match. CDR3 length equals 14 residues. CDR3 amino acids: CASSWGGQVETQYF. The CDR3 DNA is TGTGCCAGCAGCTGGGGGGGTCAGGTGGAGACCCAGTACTTC.

The V and J genes are TRBV16 and TRBJ1-4; TRBD1 matches at 10 bases. V was pared by 3 bases and J by 8 bases, with 6 bases of the junction left unmatched. Germline values: CDR1 KGHSY, CDR2 FQNENV. The CDR3 consists of 15 residues. The CDR3 region is CASSQTGTGEEKLFF. CDR3 nucleotides: TGTGCCAGCAGCCAGACGGGGACAGGGGAGGAAAAACTGTTTTTT.

CDR3 coding DNA: TGTGCCAGTCACAGGGGTAACTCTGGAAACACCATATATTTT. It specifies CASHRGNSGNTIYF. The V and J genes are TRBV19 and TRBJ1-3; 7 positions agree with TRBD1. Losses at the gene ends were 8 bases for V and 0 bases for J; bases not matched to a gene: 4. Germline V gives CDR1 LNHDA, CDR2 SQIVND (reference sequence). This CDR3 comprises 14 residues.

The chain employs TRBV11-2 and TRBJ2-7, with TRBD2 matching over 8 bases. Germline CDR1 SGHAT, CDR2 FQNNGV. This CDR3 has 15 amino acids. V was pared by 3 bases and J by 2 bases, with 6 bases of the junction left unmatched. The CDR3 bases are TGTGCCAGCAGCTTTGAACGGGAGGGGGCCTACGAGCAGTACTTC. It is translated as CASSFEREGAYEQYF.

The rearrangement uses TRBV4-1 and TRBJ2-6, with 7 bases matching TRBD2. There are 18 residues in the CDR3. V was pared by 1 base and J by 5 bases, with 11 bases of the junction left unmatched. Germline lookup yields CDR1 MGHRA and CDR2 YSYEKL. CDR3 sequence (DNA): TGCGCCAGCAGCCAAGGGGGAGGGGAGGGGCTCTGGGCCAACGTCCTGACTTTC. Protein: CASSQGGGEGLWANVLTF.

This chain joins TRBV9 and TRBJ1-1; no reliable D call. The CDR3 covers 14 residues. Germline lookup yields CDR1 SGDLS and CDR2 YYNGEE. Trimming stripped 1 base from V and 7 bases from J, with 14 bases between. The CDR3 reads CASSVRAGSHEAFF. The CDR3 DNA reads as TGTGCCAGCAGCGTAAGGGCGGGGTCCCATGAAGCTTTCTTT.

The J gene is TRBJ2-1, the V gene TRBV6-1, with a weak D call TRBD2 (6 bases). The V end was cut by 3 bases, the J end by 3 bases, with 18 bases between. Germline V CDR1 and CDR2: MNHNS, SASEGT. The CDR3 runs to 17 residues. CDR3 nucleotide sequence: TGTGCCAGCAGTGACTATTTTCGGGAGTCCGGCTACAATGAGCAGTTCTTC. It yields the protein CASSDYFRESGYNEQFF.

The chain joins TRBV2 to TRBJ1-2; D unresolved. This CDR3 has 14 residues. The germline V and J ends were trimmed by 6 bases and 0 bases, with 11 bases remaining between them. Germline V gives CDR1 SNHLY, CDR2 FYNNEI. In DNA, the CDR3 is TGTGCCAGCAGAGAGGGTCTCACTAACTATGGCTACACCTTC. It is translated as CASREGLTNYGYTF.

The rearrangement links TRBV5-6 to TRBJ1-2; the D gene is possibly TRBD1 (6 bases). The CDR3 consists of 16 residues. Trimming cost V 0 bases and J 4 bases, with 16 bases left between them. Germline V lookup: CDR1 SGHDT, CDR2 YYEEEE. The CDR3 coding sequence is TGTGCCAGCAGCTTGGACCAGGGGCGTCAAATCTATGGCTACACCTTC. This encodes CASSLDQGRQIYGYTF.

This clone came up once. This chain connects TRBV6-6 to TRBJ2-5, with D possibly matching TRBD1 (6 bases). The V end lost 2 bases, the J end lost 4 bases, and 14 bases lay between the germline ends. Germline CDR1 and CDR2: MNHNY and SVGAGI (reference sequence). The CDR3 is 15 amino acids. The chain's CDR3 is CASSYQGTPGETQYF. CDR3 DNA sequence: TGTGCCAGCAGTTACCAAGGGACACCCGGAGAGACCCAGTACTTC.

This clone was picked up a small number of times. The chain couples TRBV6-1 to TRBJ1-1; D not resolved. The germline V and J ends were trimmed by 5 bases and 1 base, with 8 bases remaining between them. This CDR3 has 13 amino acids. The germline CDR1 and CDR2 sequences are MNHNS and SASEGT. CDR3 sequence reads: CASSQDPNTEAFF. CDR3 bases: TGTGCCAGCAGTCAAGACCCGAACACTGAAGCTTTCTTT.

The chain has TRBV7-9 and TRBJ1-2, with D tentatively TRBD1 (5 bases). The CDR3 loop spans 14 amino acids. Germline lookup yields CDR1 SEHNR and CDR2 FQNEAQ (reference sequence). Trimming removed 4 bases at V and 6 bases at J, with 15 bases between. Here the CDR3 reads CASSSGREDNGYTF. The CDR3 DNA reads TGTGCCAGCAGCTCGGGCAGGGAGGACAATGGCTACACCTTC.